Included here is one T cell receptor beta chain sequence, with context. The data belong to a study of T cells after yellow fever vaccination. TCRdb called the 5' RACE reads again in MiXCR, with one record for every CDR3 protein. The sample has about 160,000 distinct CDR3 sequences; more than 5.5% are singletons. V gave up 6 bases and J gave up 1 base, with 11 bases separating them. The germline gives CDR1 SGHAT, CDR2 FQNNGV. This CDR3 contains 14 residues. The TCR comes from a young man who received the YFV17D yellow fever vaccine. This specimen consisted of CD4+ T cells sorted from PBMCs, obtained 4 to 6 days after the first yellow fever vaccination. The J gene is TRBJ2-3, the V gene TRBV11-2; D is possibly TRBD1 or TRBD2 (6 bases each). The CDR3 reads CASRGRGGTDTQYF. For the CDR3, the DNA is TGTGCCAGCAGGGGAAGGGGGGGCACAGATACGCAGTATTTT.